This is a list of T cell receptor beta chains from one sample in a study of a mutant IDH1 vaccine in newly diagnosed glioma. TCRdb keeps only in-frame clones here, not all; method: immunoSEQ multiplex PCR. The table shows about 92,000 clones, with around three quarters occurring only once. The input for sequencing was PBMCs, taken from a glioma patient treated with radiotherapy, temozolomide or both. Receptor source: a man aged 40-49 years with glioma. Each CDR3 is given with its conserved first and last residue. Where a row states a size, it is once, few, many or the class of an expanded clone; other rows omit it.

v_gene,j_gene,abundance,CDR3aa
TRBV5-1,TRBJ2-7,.,CASSLEEVGEYEQYF
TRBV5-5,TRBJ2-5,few,CASSPASGGQETQYF
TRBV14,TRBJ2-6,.,CASSATGPGANVLTF
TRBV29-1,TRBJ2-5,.,CSVPTVLQETQYF
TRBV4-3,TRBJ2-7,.,CASSQGTGGFEQYF
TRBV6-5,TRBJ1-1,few,CASSYSGRSLGTEAFF
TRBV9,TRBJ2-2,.,CASSVAFGTGELFF
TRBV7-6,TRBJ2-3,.,CASSLAGARSTDTQYF
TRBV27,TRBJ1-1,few,CASSLSRQGGLNTEAFF
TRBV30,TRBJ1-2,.,CAWRETRTVRDTF
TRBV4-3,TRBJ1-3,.,CASSPTDTIYF
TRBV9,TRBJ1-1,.,CASSVEPQLLRTEAFF
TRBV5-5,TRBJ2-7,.,CASSLRTGLGEQYF
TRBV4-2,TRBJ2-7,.,CASSHNPSTSGRSYEQYF
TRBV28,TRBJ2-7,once,CASRGQGMYEQYF
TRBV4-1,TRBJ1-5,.,CASSQDPGGGSNQPQHF
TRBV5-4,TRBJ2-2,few,CASSPWGPGELFF
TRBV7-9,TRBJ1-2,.,CASTLQLRANYGYTF
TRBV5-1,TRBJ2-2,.,CASSQPGSFGELFF
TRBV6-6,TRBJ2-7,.,CASSYPRGVGSYEQYF
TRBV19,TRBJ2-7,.,CASSIPGLATYEQYF
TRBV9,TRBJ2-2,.,CASSSTPHRVSTGELFF
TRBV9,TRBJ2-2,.,CASSVGTGELFF
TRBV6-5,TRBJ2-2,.,CASMEGGQIGELFF
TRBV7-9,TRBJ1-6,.,CASSSRTGEDSPLHF
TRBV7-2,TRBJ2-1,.,CASTRGGTGPYNEQFF